The T cell receptor (beta chain) under discussion was sequenced for a study of breast tumors, draining lymph nodes, adjacent tissues. Study outcomes and limitations: The data were judged consistent with most tumor T cells coming from lymph node and expanding in tumor. Compared with lymph nodes, tumors were less diverse; compared with nontumor tissue, more. Luminal-like breast cancer showed significantly higher tumor–nontumor repertoire similarity than basal-like. Data only fit, rather than demonstrated, lymph node origin of most tumor T cells.

MiXCR was run by TCRdb on the multiplex PCR reads, yielding one entry per CDR3 protein. The sample has some 120,000 distinct CDR3 sequences; 20% are singletons. This clonotype was picked up many times. Its antigen is unidentified. Breast cancer patients provided tissue from their axillary draining lymph nodes. The CDR3 consists of 14 residues. Deletions cut 3 bases from V and 2 bases from J, with 14 bases between. Germline V CDR1 and CDR2: SQVTM, ANQGSEA. The source of this sequence is a female donor with breast cancer. Some clones in this sample may be carry-over from other donors' samples. The genes are TRBV29-1 and TRBJ2-7; D gene unclear. Sample: axillary lymph node tissue. The CDR3 loop reads CSVELPEQPYEQYF. The CDR3 coding sequence is TGCAGCGTTGAGCTGCCAGAACAACCCTACGAGCAGTACTTC.